This T cell receptor (beta chain) was captured in a study of CD8 T cells in ankylosing spondylitis. The germline gives CDR1 SGHVS, CDR2 FNYEAQ. The CDR3 loop spans 17 amino acids. V shed 1 base and J 1 base; nucleotides not matched to a gene: 4. This clonotype was found a few times. The antigen remains unidentified. Study outcomes and limitations: Several highly homologous variants made up a TCR beta motif, and this motif appeared characteristic of ankylosing spondylitis blood.

TCRdb redid the calling of the 5' RACE reads with MiXCR, one entry per CDR3 protein. The sample contains about 750,000 distinct CDR3 sequences, 15% to 20% of which appear only once. The sequence came from a male donor with ankylosing spondylitis. The J gene is TRBJ2-2, the V gene TRBV7-6; TRBD2 aligns across 9 bases. The sequenced material came from blood, either unsorted or a sorted T cell fraction (not recorded which). The CDR3 loop reads CASSLVTAGGNTGELFF. In DNA form, the CDR3 reads TGTGCCAGCAGCTTAGTTACAGCGGGGGGGAACACCGGGGAGCTGTTTTTT.